The clone carrying this T cell receptor (beta chain) was found many times. This CDR3 region has 11 residues. Per the germline V gene, CDR1 is MDHEN and CDR2 is SYDVKM. Trimming shortened V by 6 bases and J by 9 bases, and 9 bases separated the two germline ends. The data were taken from a study of early T cells in non-severe SARS-CoV-2 infection. TCRdb ran MiXCR on the 5' RACE reads and lists one entry per CDR3 protein. The table includes around 46,000 distinct CDR3 sequences, approximately 5.1% detected once. The sequenced sample was whole blood, obtained at baseline. The chain employs TRBV28 and TRBJ2-1; D gene uncertain. The clonotype originates from an adult who was a healthcare worker with PCR-confirmed SARS-CoV-2 infection or an uninfected control (not recorded which). CDR3 DNA: TGTGCCAGCAGCCCCCACACTGAGCAGTTCTTC. Protein product: CASSPHTEQFF.